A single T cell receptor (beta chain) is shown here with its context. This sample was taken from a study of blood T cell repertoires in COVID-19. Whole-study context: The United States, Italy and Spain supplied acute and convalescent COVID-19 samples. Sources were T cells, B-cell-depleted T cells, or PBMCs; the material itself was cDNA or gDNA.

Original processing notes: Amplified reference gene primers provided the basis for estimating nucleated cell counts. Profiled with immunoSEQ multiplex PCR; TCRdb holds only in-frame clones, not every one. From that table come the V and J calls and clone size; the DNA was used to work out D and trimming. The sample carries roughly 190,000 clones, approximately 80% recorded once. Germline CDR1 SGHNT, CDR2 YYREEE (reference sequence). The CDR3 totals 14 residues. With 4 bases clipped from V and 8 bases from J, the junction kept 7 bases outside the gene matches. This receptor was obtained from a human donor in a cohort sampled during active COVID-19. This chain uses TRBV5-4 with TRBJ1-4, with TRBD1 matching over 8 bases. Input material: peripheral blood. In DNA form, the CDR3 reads TGTGCCAGCAGCCAGACAGGGGAGCTGGAAAAACTGTTTTTT. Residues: CASSQTGELEKLFF.